This TCR beta chain is drawn from a study of T cells of healthy individuals. V shed 5 bases and J shed 5 bases, with 15 bases lying between them. CDR1 SGHVS and CDR2 FQNEAQ come from the germline V gene. The CDR3 consists of 15 residues. TCRdb ran MiXCR on the 5' RACE reads and lists one entry per CDR3 protein. This sample has more than 85,000 distinct CDR3 sequences; 17% occur once, and the top ten carry about 6%. This TCR derives from a human donor in good health. The chain carries TRBV7-8 and TRBJ2-2; no clear D gene. The CDR3 is CASSPVAGSTGELFF. The DNA for the CDR3 is TGTGCCAGCAGCCCAGTAGCTGGATCGACCGGGGAGCTGTTTTTT.